The 6 T cell receptor beta chains below all came from one sample that was sequenced in a study of CD8+CD57+ T cells in acquired aplastic anemia. The template used for profiling TCR beta VDJ and CDR3 was genomic DNA. Each CDR3 protein gets one entry after TCRdb re-called the reads with MiXCR. Seen here are about 400,000 distinct CDR3 sequences, around 72% observed once, and the top ten hold less than 4%. Sample: sorted CD4+, CD8+, or CD8+CD57+ T cells (not recorded which) from PBMCs. The source is a human donor in good health, serving as a control.

A word on this clonotype: Lacking the conserved final phenylalanine or tryptophan, this CDR3 likely reflects a read error. The limits of the CDR3 on the DNA are not certain, so only TCRdb's listed CDR3 is given. The V call is TRBV19, the J call TRBJ2-3; the table's D call of TRBD1 was not tested on the DNA. The CDR3 totals 16 residues, both ends included. The germline V gene encodes CDR1 LNHDA and CDR2 SQIVND (reference sequence). CDR3 amino acids: CASSTDRERGTEAHYV.

The chain is built from TRBV12-3 or TRBV12-4 and TRBJ2-7, with TRBD1 identical over 9 bases. J lost 5 bases, V lost 3 bases, and 8 bases had no gene match. The CDR3 extends over 15 amino acids. The CDR3 coding sequence is TGTGCCAGCAGTTTTAGAAATCACAGGGGGCACGAGCAGTACTTC. Amino acids: CASSFRNHRGHEQYF.

The J gene is TRBJ1-2, the V gene TRBV7-2; TRBD1 matches at 7 bases. CDR1 and CDR2 (germline): SGHTA, FQGNSA. CDR3 length: 16 amino acids. Germline trimming cut 5 bases from V and 6 bases from J; bases unmatched to any gene: 15. The CDR3 coding sequence is TGTGCCAGCAGCCCAGGGACCGGAACAGGGGACGATGGCTACACCTTC. Translating it yields CASSPGTGTGDDGYTF.

This clonotype was detected ten times or more. The rearrangement links TRBV7-6 to TRBJ1-6; possible D gene TRBD1, 6 bases. From germline, CDR1 is SGHVS and CDR2 FNYEAQ. Trimming removed 5 bases from V and 5 bases from J, with 16 bases in between. There are 16 residues in the CDR3. For the CDR3, the DNA is TGTGCCAGCAGCCGAACAGGGTTACTTAATAATTCACCCCTCCACTTT. It is translated as CASSRTGLLNNSPLHF.

V gene TRBV27 combines with J gene TRBJ1-4; D unclear. Trimming took off 10 bases at V and 5 bases at J, with 11 bases between the two ends. The CDR3 runs 12 residues. Germline loops: CDR1 MNHEY, CDR2 SMNVEV (reference sequence). CDR3 region: CATGGGNEKLFF. The CDR3 DNA reads as TGTGCCACGGGTGGAGGGAATGAAAAACTGTTTTTT.

This clonotype was recorded many times. V usage is TRBV6-1 and J usage is TRBJ1-5; D gene unclear. The CDR3 spans 14 residues. Between the trimmed V and J ends, which lost 3 bases and 8 bases, there was a span of 14 bases. Germline CDR1 and CDR2: MNHNS and SASEGT. CDR3 region: CASSDNTSLEPQHF. In DNA, the CDR3 is TGTGCCAGCAGTGATAACACCTCTTTGGAGCCCCAGCATTTT.